This T cell receptor (beta chain) is drawn from a study of T cells after yellow fever vaccination. Study overall: Preparation of fractions with low cell numbers was performed using SMART-Seq v4 Ultra Low Input.

Findings of the study overall: Reappearance after the booster was seen for most primary-vaccination clones, at roughly 96% CD4 and around 90% CD8. Weaker in magnitude, the secondary response showed a faster peak on day 5 versus 15.

In its sample, this clonotype was seen many times. Its antigen is unknown. Losses at the gene ends were 5 bases for V and 3 bases for J; bases not matched to a gene: 0. CDR3 length: 14 residues. A single record per CDR3 protein comes from TCRdb applying MiXCR to the 5' RACE reads. Among some 350,000 distinct CDR3 sequences, roughly 4% were seen once, and the ten largest hold 24%. The chain combines TRBV12-3 or TRBV12-4 with TRBJ2-2; 10 positions agree with TRBD1. This TCR derives from a young man who received the YFV17D yellow fever vaccine. The sequencing here drew on PBMCs, taken 5 days after the yellow fever booster vaccination. The chain's CDR3 is CASSDRGHTGELFF. As DNA, the CDR3 is TGTGCCAGCAGTGACAGGGGGCACACCGGGGAGCTGTTTTTT.